This T cell receptor beta chain originates from a study of CD8 T cells in ankylosing spondylitis. Turning to this clonotype: What it recognizes is unknown.

Via MiXCR, TCRdb re-called the 5' RACE reads, giving one row per CDR3 protein. Of 350,000 or so distinct CDR3 sequences in the sample, under 15% were seen once. This CDR3 comprises 14 residues. V lost 4 bases to trimming and J lost 7 bases; unmatched junction nucleotides: 11. Germline V lookup: CDR1 DFQATT, CDR2 SNEGSKA (reference sequence). Findings of the study overall: Eight highly homologous variants formed a TCR beta motif that appeared characteristic of ankylosing spondylitis blood. It was reported that disease-linked clones were significantly enriched in matched ankylosing spondylitis synovial fluid.

The TCR comes from a male donor with ankylosing spondylitis or in good health (not recorded which). The sample taken for sequencing was blood, either unsorted or a sorted T cell fraction (not recorded which). V is TRBV20-1 and J is TRBJ2-7; 9 nucleotides match TRBD1. In nucleotides, the CDR3 is TGCAGTGCTATGGGACAGGGAGGACCTGAAGAGCAGTACTTC. This encodes CSAMGQGGPEEQYF.